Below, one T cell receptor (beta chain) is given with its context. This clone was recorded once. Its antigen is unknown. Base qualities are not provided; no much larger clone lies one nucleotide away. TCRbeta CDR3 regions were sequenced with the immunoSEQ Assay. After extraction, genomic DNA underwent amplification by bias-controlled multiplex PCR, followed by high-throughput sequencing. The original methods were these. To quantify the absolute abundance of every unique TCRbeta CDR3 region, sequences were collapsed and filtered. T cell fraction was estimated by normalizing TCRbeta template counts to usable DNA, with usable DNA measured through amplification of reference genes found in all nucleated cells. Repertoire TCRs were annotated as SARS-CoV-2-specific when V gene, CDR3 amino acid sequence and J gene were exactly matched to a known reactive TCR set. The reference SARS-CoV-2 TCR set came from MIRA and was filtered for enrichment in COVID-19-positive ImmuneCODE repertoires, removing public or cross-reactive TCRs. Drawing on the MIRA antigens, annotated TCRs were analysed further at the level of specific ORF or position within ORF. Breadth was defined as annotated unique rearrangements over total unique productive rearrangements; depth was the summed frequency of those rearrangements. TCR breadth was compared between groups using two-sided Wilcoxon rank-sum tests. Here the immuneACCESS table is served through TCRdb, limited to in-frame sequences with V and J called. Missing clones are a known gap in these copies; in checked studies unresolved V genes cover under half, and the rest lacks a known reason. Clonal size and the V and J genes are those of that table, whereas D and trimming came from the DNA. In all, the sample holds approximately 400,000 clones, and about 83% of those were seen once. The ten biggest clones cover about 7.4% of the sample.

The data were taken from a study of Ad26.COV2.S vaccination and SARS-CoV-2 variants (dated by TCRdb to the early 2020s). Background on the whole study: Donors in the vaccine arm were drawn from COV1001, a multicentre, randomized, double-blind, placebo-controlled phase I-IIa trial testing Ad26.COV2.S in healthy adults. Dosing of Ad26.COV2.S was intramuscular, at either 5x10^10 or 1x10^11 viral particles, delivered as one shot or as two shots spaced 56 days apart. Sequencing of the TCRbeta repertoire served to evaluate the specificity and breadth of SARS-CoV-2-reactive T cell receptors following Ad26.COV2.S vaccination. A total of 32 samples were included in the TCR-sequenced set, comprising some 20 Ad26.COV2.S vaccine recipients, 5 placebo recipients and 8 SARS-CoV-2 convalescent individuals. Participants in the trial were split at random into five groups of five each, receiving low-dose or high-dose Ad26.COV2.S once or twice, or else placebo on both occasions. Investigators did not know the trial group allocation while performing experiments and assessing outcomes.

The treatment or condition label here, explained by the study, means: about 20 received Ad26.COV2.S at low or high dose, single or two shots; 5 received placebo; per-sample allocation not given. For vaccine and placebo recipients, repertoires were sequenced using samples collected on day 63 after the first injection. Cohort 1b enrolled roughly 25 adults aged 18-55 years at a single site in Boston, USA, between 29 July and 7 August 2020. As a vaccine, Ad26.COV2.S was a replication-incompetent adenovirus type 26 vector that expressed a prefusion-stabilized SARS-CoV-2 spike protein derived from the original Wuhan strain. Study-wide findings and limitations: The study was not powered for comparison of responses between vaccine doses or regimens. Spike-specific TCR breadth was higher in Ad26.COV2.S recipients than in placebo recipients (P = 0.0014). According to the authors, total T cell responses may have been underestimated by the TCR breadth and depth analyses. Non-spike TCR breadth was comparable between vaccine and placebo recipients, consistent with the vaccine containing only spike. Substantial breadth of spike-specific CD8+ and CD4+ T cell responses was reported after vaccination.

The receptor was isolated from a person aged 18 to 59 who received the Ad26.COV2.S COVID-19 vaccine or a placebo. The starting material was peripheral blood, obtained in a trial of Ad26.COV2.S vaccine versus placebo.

The CDR3 in this case is CASSFGSASYEQYF. The DNA reads as follows: TGTGCCAGCAGCTTCGGCAGCGCCTCCTACGAGCAGTACTTC. The chain joins TRBV7-8 to TRBJ2-7, with the D segment identity uncertain. The CDR3 covers 14 residues, taking in both the cysteine and the phenylalanine. Just CDR3 DNA is preserved here, 42 bases in frame from base 1. The germline V gene sets CDR1 to SGHVS and CDR2 to FQNEAQ. V gives up 3 bases and J gives up 0 bases, and the segment between their germline ends measures 9 bases. Extended through the reference TRBV7-8 and TRBJ2-7 proteins, this CDR3 yields the full variable domain: GAGVSQSPRYKVAKRGQDVALRCDPISGHVSLFWYQQALGQGPEFLTYFQNEAQLDKSGLPSDRFFAERPEGSVSTLKIQRTQQEDSAVYLCASSFGSASYEQYFGPGTRLTVT.